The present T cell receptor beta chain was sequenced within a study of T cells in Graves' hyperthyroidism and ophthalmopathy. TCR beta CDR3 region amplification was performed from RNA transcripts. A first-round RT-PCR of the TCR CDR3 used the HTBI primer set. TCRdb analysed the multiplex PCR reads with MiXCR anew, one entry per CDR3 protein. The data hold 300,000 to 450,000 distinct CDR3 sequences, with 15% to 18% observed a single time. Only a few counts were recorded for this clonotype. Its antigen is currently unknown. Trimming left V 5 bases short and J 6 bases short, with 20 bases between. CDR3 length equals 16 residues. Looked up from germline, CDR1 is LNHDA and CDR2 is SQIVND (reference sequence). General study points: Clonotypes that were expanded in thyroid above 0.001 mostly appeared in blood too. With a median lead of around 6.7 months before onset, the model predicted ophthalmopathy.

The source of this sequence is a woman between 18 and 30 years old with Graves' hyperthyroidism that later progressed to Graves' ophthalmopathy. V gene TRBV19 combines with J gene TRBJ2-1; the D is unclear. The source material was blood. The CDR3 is CASSPWAPGSSNEQFF. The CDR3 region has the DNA TGTGCCAGTAGTCCCTGGGCGCCTGGTTCTTCCAATGAGCAGTTCTTC.